This T cell receptor beta chain was captured in a study of T cells after yellow fever vaccination (dated by TCRdb to 2018 to 2020). Regarding the study in general: Libraries from fractions with low cell numbers were prepared with the SMART-Seq v4 Ultra Low Input RNA kit. Blood was collected at multiple timepoints before and after primary and secondary immunization, and bulk PBMC replicates and cell subsets were isolated. Bulk TCR alpha and beta repertoires were sequenced longitudinally to track T-cell clones before and after primary and booster YFV17D yellow fever vaccination. Two healthy male donors made up the cohort, one aged 18 to 30 years and the other aged 30 to 40 years.

TCR cDNA was synthesized by 5'RACE template switching, through which a universal primer site and unique molecular identifiers were introduced. cDNA synthesis was primed from both the TCR alpha and TCR beta constant segments. Library amplification used two PCR steps, and the second PCR step added sample barcodes and sequencing adapters. Libraries were sequenced on Illumina HiSeq 2500 (2x100 bp) or NovaSeq (2x150 bp). Under the source paper's analysis protocol: Demultiplexing of reads and collapsing into UMI consensus sequences were performed with MIGEC, and V(D)J alignment was carried out with MiXCR. Vaccine-responding clonotypes were defined with edgeR using replicate PBMC samples, requiring FDR below 0.01 and a log2 fold change above 5 up to day 15. Each bulk clonotype received a CD4 or CD8 identity based on whether the sequenced CD4 or CD8 repertoire contained that clonotype at higher abundance. TCRdb passed the public sequencing reads through fastp at Q25 and MiXCR, retaining productive beta sequences. Rows with one shared CDR3 protein collapse into an entry with the most common genes and DNA. The V and J calls follow TCRdb's processing rather than the paper's. For this sample the table gives fewer than 650,000 distinct CDR3 sequences, of which 21% were detected only once. Approximately 16% of the sample goes to the ten largest clones.

For this clonotype: There is no known antigen for this receptor. Compared with germline, one end of the junction differs, possibly owing to a read error.

Its CDR3 holds 13 amino acids, cysteine through phenylalanine. Only the CDR3 part of the read is kept: 39 bases, read in frame from the first base. The treatment or condition tag for this specimen amounts to: live attenuated yellow fever vaccine strain. At every blood-draw timepoint, two biological replicates of bulk PBMCs were collected. PBMCs were isolated from peripheral blood using a standard Ficoll-Paque protocol. RNA was extracted with TriZol from bulk PBMCs, CD4 and CD8 fractions, and dextramer-positive and dextramer-negative fractions. Study-level results and caveats: Most clones expanded after primary vaccination were re-detected after the booster (almost 98% of CD4 and around 88% of CD8), suggesting broad memory maintenance. Because abundant contaminating clonotypes from the bulk population could be contained in FACS-sorted repertoires, computational filtering was required. A small share of clonotypes occurred in both CD4 and CD8 compartments, likely arising from convergent recombination. Because only two donors were included in the study, the extent to which the findings can be generalized is limited. Compared with the primary T-cell response, the secondary T-cell response was faster but weaker, reaching its peak on day 5 rather than on day 15.

Recombination linked TRBV12-3 or TRBV12-4 to TRBJ2-5, with 8 central nucleotides matching TRBD2. The sequence was collected from a young man who received the YFV17D yellow fever vaccine. The sequencing used PBMCs, collected around 3 weeks after the first yellow fever vaccination. The nucleotide sequence reads as follows: TGTGCCAGCAGCTTAGCGGGGTCGGGGACCCAGTACTTC. It translates to CASSLAGSGTQYF.